The next 11 T cell receptor beta chains were all read from a single sample in a study of T cells after yellow fever vaccination. One entry per CDR3 protein, called by TCRdb with MiXCR from the 5' RACE reads. The table records a few hundred thousand distinct CDR3 sequences, around 6.8% of them present only once. The specimen was PBMCs, collected 35 to 50 days after the first yellow fever vaccination. Source of these receptors: a man between 18 and 35 years old who received the YFV17D yellow fever vaccine.

This clonotype appeared many times. The V and J genes are TRBV12-3 or TRBV12-4 and TRBJ2-5; D is undetermined. The CDR3 has 13 residues. V was cut by 4 bases and J by 4 bases, with 10 bases left in between. CDR3 DNA sequence: TGTGCCAGCAGTTGGGAACTAAGAGAGACCCAGTACTTC. It codes for CASSWELRETQYF.

This clonotype was detected only a few times. The chain is built from TRBV6-5 and TRBJ2-1; TRBD1 matches 8 bases. The V gene's germline CDR1 is MNHEY and CDR2 SVGAGI. Trimming at V came to 2 bases and at J to 7 bases, leaving 4 bases not matched to a gene. This CDR3 is 14 amino acids long. CDR3 nucleotide sequence: TGTGCCAGCAGTTACCAGGGGGCATCGAATGAGCAGTTCTTC. Translated, it gives CASSYQGASNEQFF.

This clonotype was recorded a few times. The chain employs TRBV12-3 or TRBV12-4 and TRBJ2-7; D might be TRBD1 (6 bases). V was clipped by 4 bases and J by 7 bases, with 11 bases between them. This CDR3 region has 12 residues. As DNA, the CDR3 is TGTGCCAGCAGTTGGAACAGGGAGGAGCAGTACTTC. Translating it yields CASSWNREEQYF.

In its sample, this clonotype was seen many times. The chain links TRBV7-2 to TRBJ2-7; possible D gene TRBD1, 5 bases. This CDR3 has 13 residues. V lost 4 bases and J 5 bases, leaving 12 bases between the germline ends. From germline, CDR1 is SGHTA and CDR2 FQGNSA. Written as DNA, the CDR3 is TGTGCCAGCAGCTGGTCCAGGGCTCACGAGCAGTACTTC. Amino acid sequence: CASSWSRAHEQYF.

Many counts were recorded for this clonotype. CDR3 in amino acids: CASRNTQGTEAFF. CDR3 nucleotide sequence: TGTGCCAGCAGAAACACCCAGGGGACTGAAGCTTTCTTT. V and J are TRBV7-9 and TRBJ1-1; D possibly corresponds to TRBD1 (6 bases). Germline V gene data show CDR1 as SEHNR and CDR2 as FQNEAQ (reference sequence). The CDR3 spans 13 residues. Trimming took off 6 bases at V and 5 bases at J, with 13 bases between the two ends.

This clonotype was seen only a few times. The chain uses TRBV6-1 and TRBJ2-7, with 7 bases that match TRBD1. This CDR3 is built from 13 residues. Germline assignment: CDR1 MNHNS and CDR2 SASEGT. The V gene end was trimmed by 6 bases and the J gene end by 4 bases; junction bases not matched to a gene: 6. Written as DNA, the CDR3 is TGTGCCAGCAGGGGGAACAGGGGTTACGAGCAGTACTTC. Amino acids: CASRGNRGYEQYF.

This clonotype was detected a few times. This chain connects TRBV21-1 to TRBJ2-3; the DNA was not used to check the table's D call, TRBD2. TRBV21-1 is termed a pseudogene. There are 18 residues in the CDR3. CDR3 loop: CASTPTSGEEISTDTQYF. The CDR3 DNA follows: TGTGCCAGCACCCCGACTAGCGGGGAGGAAATCAGCACAGATACGCAGTATTTT.

The rearrangement uses TRBV6-2 or TRBV6-3 and TRBJ1-5; tentatively, D is TRBD1 (6 bases). The CDR3 has 14 residues. V lost 2 bases to trimming and J lost 9 bases, with 14 bases between them. Germline-derived CDR1 and CDR2 are MNHEY and SVGEGT. CDR3 sequence (DNA): TGTGCCAGCAGTTACGAGGGGGGGGGTCGGCCCCAGCATTTT. Translated, it gives CASSYEGGGRPQHF.

This clonotype has at least ten counts. The chain combines TRBV7-9 with TRBJ2-2, with no clear D. Germline values: CDR1 SEHNR, CDR2 FQNEAQ (reference sequence). The CDR3 has 13 amino acids. V was pared by 5 bases and J by 6 bases, with 10 bases between. In DNA form, the CDR3 reads TGTGCCAGCAGCGCCTGGACGGCCGGGGAGCTGTTTTTT. This gives the protein CASSAWTAGELFF.

J is TRBJ2-6 and V is TRBV21-1; the table calls TRBD2, which could not be checked here. TRBV21-1 constitutes a pseudogene. The CDR3 has 18 amino acids. The CDR3 DNA follows: TGTGCCAGCAGCAGGGAACCGGGACTGCGCTCTGGGGCCAACGTCCTGACTTTC. Protein: CASSREPGLRSGANVLTF.

This clonotype was recorded a few times. J is TRBJ2-1 and V is TRBV13; TRBD1 or TRBD2 may be the D gene (5 bases each). CDR3 length equals 13 residues. CDR1 is PRHDT and CDR2 is FYEKMQ in the germline V gene (reference sequence). The V end was cut by 4 bases, the J end by 9 bases, with 13 bases between. The CDR3 DNA is TGTGCCAGCAGCTCCACAGGAGGCGGTGAGCAGTTCTTC. This gives the protein CASSSTGGGEQFF.